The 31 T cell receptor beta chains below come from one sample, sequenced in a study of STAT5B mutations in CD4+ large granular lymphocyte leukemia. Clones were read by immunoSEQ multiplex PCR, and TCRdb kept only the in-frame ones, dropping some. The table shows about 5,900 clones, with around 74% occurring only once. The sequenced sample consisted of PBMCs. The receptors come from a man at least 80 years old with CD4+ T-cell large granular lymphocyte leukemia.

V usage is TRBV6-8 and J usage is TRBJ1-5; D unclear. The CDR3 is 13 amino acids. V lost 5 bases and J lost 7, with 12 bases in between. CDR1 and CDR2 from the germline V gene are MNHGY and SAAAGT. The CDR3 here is CASSLGEEQPQHF. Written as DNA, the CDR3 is TGTGCCAGCAGTCTAGGTGAAGAACAGCCCCAGCATTTT.

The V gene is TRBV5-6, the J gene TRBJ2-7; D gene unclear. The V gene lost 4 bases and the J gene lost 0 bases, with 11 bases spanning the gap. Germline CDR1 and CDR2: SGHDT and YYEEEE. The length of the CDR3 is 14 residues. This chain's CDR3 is CASSLDETSYEQYF. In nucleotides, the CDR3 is TGTGCCAGCAGCCTCGACGAAACCTCCTACGAGCAGTACTTC.

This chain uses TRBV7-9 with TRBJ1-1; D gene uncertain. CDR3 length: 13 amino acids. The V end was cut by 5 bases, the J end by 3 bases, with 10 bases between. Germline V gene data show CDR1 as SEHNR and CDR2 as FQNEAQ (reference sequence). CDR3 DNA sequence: TGTGCCAGCAGCCCGCCCGTAGACACTGAAGCTTTCTTT. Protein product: CASSPPVDTEAFF.

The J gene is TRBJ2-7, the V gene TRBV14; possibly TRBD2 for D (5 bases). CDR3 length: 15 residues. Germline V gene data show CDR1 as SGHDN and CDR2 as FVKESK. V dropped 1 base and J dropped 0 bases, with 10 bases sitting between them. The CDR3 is CASSQVGGSSYEQYF. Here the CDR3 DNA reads TGTGCCAGCAGCCAAGTGGGTGGGAGCTCCTACGAGCAGTACTTC.

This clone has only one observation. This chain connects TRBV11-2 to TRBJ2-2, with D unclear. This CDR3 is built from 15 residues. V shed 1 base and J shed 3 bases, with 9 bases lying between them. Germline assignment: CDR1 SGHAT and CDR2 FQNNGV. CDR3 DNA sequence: TGTGCCAGCAGCTTAGGTGCAGGATACACCGGGGAGCTGTTTTTT. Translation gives CASSLGAGYTGELFF.

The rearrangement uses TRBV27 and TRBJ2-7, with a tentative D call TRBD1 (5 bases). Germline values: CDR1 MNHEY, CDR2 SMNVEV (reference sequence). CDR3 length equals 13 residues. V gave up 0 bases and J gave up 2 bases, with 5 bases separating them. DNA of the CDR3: TGTGCCAGCAGTTTATCAGGGGCCTACGAGCAGTACTTC. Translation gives CASSLSGAYEQYF.

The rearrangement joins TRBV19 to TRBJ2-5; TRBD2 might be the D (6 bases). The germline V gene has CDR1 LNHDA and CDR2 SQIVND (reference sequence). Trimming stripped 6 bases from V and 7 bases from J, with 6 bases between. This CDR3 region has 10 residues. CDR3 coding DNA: TGTGCCAGTAGCGGGGGGACCCAGTACTTC. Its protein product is CASSGGTQYF.

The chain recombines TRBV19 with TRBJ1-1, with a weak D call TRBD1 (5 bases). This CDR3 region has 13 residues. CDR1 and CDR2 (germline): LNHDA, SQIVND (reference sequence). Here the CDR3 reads CATNSQGIAEAFF. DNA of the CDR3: TGTGCAACCAACTCCCAGGGAATCGCTGAAGCTTTCTTT. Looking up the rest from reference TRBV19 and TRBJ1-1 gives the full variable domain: DGGITQSPKYLFRKEGQNVTLSCEQNLNHDAMYWYRQDPGQGLRLIYYSQIVNDFQKGDIAEGYSVSREKKESFPLTVTSAQKNPTAFYLCATNSQGIAEAFFGQGTRLTVV.

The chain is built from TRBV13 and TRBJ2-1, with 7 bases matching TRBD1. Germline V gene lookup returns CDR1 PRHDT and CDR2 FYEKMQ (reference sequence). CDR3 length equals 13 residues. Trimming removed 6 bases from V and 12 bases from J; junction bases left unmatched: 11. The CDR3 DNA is TGTGCCAGCAGTATGACAGGGTGGGGCGGGCAGTTCTTC. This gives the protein CASSMTGWGGQFF.

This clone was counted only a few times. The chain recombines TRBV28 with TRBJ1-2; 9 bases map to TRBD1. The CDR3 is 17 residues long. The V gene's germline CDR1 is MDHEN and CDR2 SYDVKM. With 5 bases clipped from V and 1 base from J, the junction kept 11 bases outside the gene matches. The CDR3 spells CASSDGDRALNNYGYTF. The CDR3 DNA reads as TGTGCCAGCAGTGATGGGGACAGGGCCCTTAATAACTATGGCTACACCTTC.

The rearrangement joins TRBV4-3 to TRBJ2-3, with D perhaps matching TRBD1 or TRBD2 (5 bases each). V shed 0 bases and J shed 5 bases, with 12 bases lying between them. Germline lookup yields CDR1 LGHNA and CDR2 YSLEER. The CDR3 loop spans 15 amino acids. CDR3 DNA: TGCGCCAGCAGCCAAGAGAGGGACCCCAGAGATACGCAGTATTTT. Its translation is CASSQERDPRDTQYF.

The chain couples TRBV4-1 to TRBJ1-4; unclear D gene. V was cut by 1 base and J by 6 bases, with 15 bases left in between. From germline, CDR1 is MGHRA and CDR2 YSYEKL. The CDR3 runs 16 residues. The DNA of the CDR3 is TGCGCCAGCAGCCAAGCCCTAGGCAGATCTCATGAAAAACTGTTTTTT. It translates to CASSQALGRSHEKLFF.

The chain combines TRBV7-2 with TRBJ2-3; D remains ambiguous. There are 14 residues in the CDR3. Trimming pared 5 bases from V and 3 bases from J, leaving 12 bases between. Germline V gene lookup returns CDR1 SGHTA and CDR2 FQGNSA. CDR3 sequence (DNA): TGTGCCAGCAGCCCTTCAGACTTGACAGATACGCAGTATTTT. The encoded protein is CASSPSDLTDTQYF. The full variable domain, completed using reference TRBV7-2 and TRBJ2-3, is GAGVSQSPSNKVTEKGKDVELRCDPISGHTALYWYRQSLGQGLEFLIYFQGNSAPDKSGLPSDRFSAERTGGSVSTLTIQRTQQEDSAVYLCASSPSDLTDTQYFGPGTRLTVL.

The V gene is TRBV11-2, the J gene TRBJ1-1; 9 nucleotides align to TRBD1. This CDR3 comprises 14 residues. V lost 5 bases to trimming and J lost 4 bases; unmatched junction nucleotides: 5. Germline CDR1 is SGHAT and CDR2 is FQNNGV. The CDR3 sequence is CASSGQGKGTEAFF. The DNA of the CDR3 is TGTGCCAGCAGCGGACAGGGGAAAGGCACTGAAGCTTTCTTT.

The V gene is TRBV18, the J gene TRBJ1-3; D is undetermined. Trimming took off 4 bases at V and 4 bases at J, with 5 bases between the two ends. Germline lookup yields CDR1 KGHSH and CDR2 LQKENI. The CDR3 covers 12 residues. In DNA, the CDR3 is TGTGCCAGCTCACTCGAAGGAAACACCATATATTTT. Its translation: CASSLEGNTIYF.

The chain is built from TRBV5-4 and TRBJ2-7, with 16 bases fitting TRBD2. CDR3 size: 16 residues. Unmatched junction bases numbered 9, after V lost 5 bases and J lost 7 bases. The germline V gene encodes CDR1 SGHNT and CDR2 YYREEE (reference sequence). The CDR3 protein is CASSTGLAGGVGEQYF. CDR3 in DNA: TGTGCCAGCAGTACGGGACTAGCGGGGGGGGTAGGGGAGCAGTACTTC.

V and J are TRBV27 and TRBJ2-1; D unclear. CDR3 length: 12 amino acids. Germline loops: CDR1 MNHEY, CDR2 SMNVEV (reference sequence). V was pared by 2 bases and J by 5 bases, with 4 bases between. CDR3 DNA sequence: TGTGCCAGCAGTTTAGGGAACAATGAGCAGTTCTTC. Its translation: CASSLGNNEQFF.

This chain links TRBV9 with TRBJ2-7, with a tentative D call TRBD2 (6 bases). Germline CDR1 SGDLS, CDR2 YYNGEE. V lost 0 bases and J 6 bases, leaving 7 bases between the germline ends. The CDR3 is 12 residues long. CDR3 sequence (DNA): TGTGCCAGCAGCGTAGGGAGGGGCGAGCAGTACTTC. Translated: CASSVGRGEQYF.

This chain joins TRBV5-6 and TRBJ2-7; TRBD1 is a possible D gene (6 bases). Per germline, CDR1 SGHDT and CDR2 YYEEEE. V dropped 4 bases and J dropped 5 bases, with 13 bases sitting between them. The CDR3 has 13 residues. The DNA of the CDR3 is TGTGCCAGCAGCCTGGGGGCGGGCAACGAGCAGTACTTC. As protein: CASSLGAGNEQYF.

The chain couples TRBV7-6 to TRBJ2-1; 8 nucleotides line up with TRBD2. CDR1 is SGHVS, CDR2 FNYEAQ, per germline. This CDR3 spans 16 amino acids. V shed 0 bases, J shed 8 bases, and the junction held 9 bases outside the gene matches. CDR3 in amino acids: CASSLAPGGPIHEQFF. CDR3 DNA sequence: TGTGCCAGCAGCTTAGCACCGGGGGGGCCGATCCATGAGCAGTTCTTC.

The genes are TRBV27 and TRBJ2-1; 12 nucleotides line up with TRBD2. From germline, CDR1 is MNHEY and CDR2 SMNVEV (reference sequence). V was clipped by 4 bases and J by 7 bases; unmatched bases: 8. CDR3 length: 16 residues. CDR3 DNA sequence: TGTGCCAGCAGTTCCCGACTAGCGGGAGAAGGAAATGAGCAGTTCTTC. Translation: CASSSRLAGEGNEQFF.

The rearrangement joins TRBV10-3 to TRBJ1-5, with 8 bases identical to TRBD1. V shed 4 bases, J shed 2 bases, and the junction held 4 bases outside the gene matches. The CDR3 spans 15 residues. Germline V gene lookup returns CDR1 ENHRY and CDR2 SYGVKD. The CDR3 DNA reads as TGTGCCATCAGTGCATCGGACAGGGGCAATCAGCCCCAGCATTTT. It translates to CAISASDRGNQPQHF.

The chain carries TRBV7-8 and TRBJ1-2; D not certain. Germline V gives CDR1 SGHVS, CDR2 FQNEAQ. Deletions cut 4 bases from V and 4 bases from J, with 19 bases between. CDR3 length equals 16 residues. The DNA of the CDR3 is TGTGCCAGCAGCTCCACCTCCCCCCGGACGGTCTATGGCTACACCTTC. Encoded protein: CASSSTSPRTVYGYTF.

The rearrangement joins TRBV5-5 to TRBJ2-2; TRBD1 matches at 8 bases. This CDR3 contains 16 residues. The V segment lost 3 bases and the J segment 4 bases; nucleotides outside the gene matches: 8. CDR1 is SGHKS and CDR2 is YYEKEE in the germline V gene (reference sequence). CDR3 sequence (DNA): TGTGCCAGCAGCTCTACAGGGGGAATCGGCACCGGGGAGCTGTTTTTT. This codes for CASSSTGGIGTGELFF.

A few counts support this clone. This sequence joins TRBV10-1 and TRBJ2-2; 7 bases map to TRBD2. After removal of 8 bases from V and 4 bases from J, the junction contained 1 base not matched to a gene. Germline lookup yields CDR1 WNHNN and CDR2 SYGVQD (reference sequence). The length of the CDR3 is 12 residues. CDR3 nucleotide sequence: TGCGCCAGCGGGAGGGCCACCGGGGAGCTGTTTTTT. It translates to CASGRATGELFF.

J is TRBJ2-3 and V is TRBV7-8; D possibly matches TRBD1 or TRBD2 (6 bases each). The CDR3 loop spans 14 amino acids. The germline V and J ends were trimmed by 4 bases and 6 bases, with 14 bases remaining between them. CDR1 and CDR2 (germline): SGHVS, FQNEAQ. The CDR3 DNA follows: TGTGCCAGCAGCTCGGAGACAGGAGGGGATACGCAGTATTTT. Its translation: CASSSETGGDTQYF.

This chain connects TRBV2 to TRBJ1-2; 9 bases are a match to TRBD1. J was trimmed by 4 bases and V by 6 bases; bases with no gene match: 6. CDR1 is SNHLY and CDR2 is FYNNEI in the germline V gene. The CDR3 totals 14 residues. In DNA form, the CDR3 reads TGTGCCAGCAGCACCGGGACAGGGTCCTATGGCTACACCTTC. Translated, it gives CASSTGTGSYGYTF. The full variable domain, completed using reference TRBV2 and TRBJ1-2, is EPEVTQTPSHQVTQMGQEVILRCVPISNHLYFYWYRQILGQKVEFLVSFYNNEISEKSEIFDDQFSVERPDGSNFTLKIRSTKLEDSAMYFCASSTGTGSYGYTFGSGTRLTVV.

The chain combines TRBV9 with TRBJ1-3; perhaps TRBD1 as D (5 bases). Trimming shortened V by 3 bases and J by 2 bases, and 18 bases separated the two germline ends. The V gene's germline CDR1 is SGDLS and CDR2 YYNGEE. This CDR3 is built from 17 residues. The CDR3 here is CASSAGWTTFAGNTIYF. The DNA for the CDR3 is TGTGCCAGCAGCGCCGGGTGGACAACCTTCGCTGGAAACACCATATATTTT.

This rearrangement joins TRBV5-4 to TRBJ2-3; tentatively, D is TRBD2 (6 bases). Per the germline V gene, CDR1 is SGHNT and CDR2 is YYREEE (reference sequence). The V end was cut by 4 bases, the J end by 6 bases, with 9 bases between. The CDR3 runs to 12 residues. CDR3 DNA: TGTGCCAGCAGCACCCGGGAGGATACGCAGTATTTT. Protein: CASSTREDTQYF.

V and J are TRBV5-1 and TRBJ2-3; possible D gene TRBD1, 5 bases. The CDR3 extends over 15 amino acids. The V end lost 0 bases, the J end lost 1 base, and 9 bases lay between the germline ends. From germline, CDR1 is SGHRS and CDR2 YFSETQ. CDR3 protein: CASSLEQAGTDTQYF. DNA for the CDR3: TGCGCCAGCAGCTTGGAACAGGCAGGCACAGATACGCAGTATTTT.

This CDR3 reads CASSGLEGWEDTQYF. The CDR3 DNA reads as TGTGCCAGCAGTGGGCTTGAGGGATGGGAAGATACGCAGTATTTT. V is TRBV2 and J is TRBJ2-3, with D possibly TRBD2 on 5 matching bases. The CDR3 spans 15 residues. V was clipped by 4 bases and J by 5 bases, with 16 bases between them. CDR1 and CDR2 from the germline V gene are SNHLY and FYNNEI.